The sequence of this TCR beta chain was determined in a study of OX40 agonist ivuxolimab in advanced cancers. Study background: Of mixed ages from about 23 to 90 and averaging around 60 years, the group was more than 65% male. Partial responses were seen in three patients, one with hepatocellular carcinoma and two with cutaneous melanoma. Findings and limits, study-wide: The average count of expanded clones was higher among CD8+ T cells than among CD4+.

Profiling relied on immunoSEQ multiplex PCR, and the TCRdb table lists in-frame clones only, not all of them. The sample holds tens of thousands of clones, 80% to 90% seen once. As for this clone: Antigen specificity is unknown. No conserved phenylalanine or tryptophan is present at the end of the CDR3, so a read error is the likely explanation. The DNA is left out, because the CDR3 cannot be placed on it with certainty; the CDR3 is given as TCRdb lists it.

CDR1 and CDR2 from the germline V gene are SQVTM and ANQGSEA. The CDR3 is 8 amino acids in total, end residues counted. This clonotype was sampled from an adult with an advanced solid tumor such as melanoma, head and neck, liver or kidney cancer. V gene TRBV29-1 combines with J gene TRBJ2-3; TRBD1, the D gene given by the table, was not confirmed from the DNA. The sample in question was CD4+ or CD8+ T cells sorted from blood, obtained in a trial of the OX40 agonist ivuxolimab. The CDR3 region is CSVEAGAL.